Listed here are 30 T cell receptor beta chains from one sample, sequenced in a study of shared clonotypes between healthy human individuals. Clones were read by immunoSEQ multiplex PCR, and TCRdb kept only the in-frame ones, dropping some. The sample holds nearly 1 million clones, roughly 72% seen once. The source material was memory CD4+ T cells sorted from blood. Regarding subset: CD45RA-negative fraction. The receptors here all came from a man between 18 and 29 years old in good health.

The chain uses TRBV6-5 and TRBJ1-5, with no clear D. Deletions cut 0 bases from V and 0 bases from J, with 3 bases between. Germline-derived CDR1 and CDR2 are MNHEY and SVGAGI. This CDR3 spans 14 amino acids. CDR3 amino acids: CASSYSYSNQPQHF. CDR3 in DNA: TGTGCCAGCAGTTACTCTTATAGCAATCAGCCCCAGCATTTT.

In its sample, this clone was seen once. The rearrangement uses TRBV28 and TRBJ1-2; TRBD1 matches at 7 bases. This CDR3 comprises 15 residues. Trimming removed 5 bases from V and 0 bases from J; junction bases left unmatched: 6. CDR1 and CDR2 (germline): MDHEN, SYDVKM. The CDR3 sequence: CASSPTGQSNYGYTF. For the CDR3, the DNA is TGTGCCAGCAGTCCGACGGGACAGTCTAACTATGGCTACACCTTC.

The chain couples TRBV5-1 to TRBJ2-5, with a weak D call TRBD2 (5 bases). This CDR3 spans 15 amino acids. Germline lookup yields CDR1 SGHRS and CDR2 YFSETQ. Trimming took off 5 bases at V and 2 bases at J, with 16 bases between the two ends. The CDR3 bases are TGCGCCAGCAGACCGACGTCGAGGGAGCAAGAGACCCAGTACTTC. This sequence encodes CASRPTSREQETQYF.

This rearrangement joins TRBV5-4 to TRBJ2-4, with D perhaps given as TRBD1 or TRBD2 (5 bases each). The CDR3 totals 13 residues. CDR1 is SGHNT, CDR2 YYREEE, per germline (reference sequence). V was cut by 4 bases and J by 8 bases, with 13 bases left in between. The CDR3 sequence: CASSRDRGDIQYF. The CDR3 nucleotides are TGTGCCAGCAGCCGGGACCGAGGGGACATTCAGTACTTC.

The chain couples TRBV18 to TRBJ1-1; D may be TRBD1 (6 bases). Germline-derived CDR1 and CDR2 are KGHSH and LQKENI. CDR3 length: 11 amino acids. V was shortened by 3 bases and J by 11 bases, with 10 bases between the two germline ends. The CDR3 here is CASSPGQRAFF. In DNA form, the CDR3 reads TGTGCCAGCTCACCCGGACAGCGGGCTTTCTTT.

Only a few counts were recorded for this clone. V usage is TRBV7-2 and J usage is TRBJ1-6; D remains unclear. Germline-derived CDR1 and CDR2 are SGHTA and FQGNSA. CDR3 size: 14 residues. Trimming shortened V by 2 bases and J by 7 bases, and 9 bases separated the two germline ends. The CDR3 coding sequence is TGTGCCAGCAGCTTATCCATATCGAATTCACCCCTCCACTTT. As protein: CASSLSISNSPLHF.

The V call is TRBV4-1, the J call TRBJ1-2; 10 positions match TRBD1. The CDR3 spans 15 residues. CDR1 is MGHRA and CDR2 is YSYEKL in the germline V gene. The junction had 3 bases not matched to a gene; V was cut back by 1 base and J by 4 bases. CDR3 bases: TGCGCCAGCAGCCAAGGGGACAGGGGCAGCTATGGCTACACCTTC. Translated: CASSQGDRGSYGYTF.

This rearrangement joins TRBV19 to TRBJ1-5, with D maybe TRBD1 (6 bases). The germline gives CDR1 LNHDA, CDR2 SQIVND (reference sequence). Between the trimmed V and J ends, which lost 7 bases and 2 bases, there was a span of 12 bases. The CDR3 runs 14 residues. The chain's CDR3 is CASIPSGGNQPQHF. Here the CDR3 DNA reads TGTGCCAGTATTCCATCAGGGGGCAATCAGCCCCAGCATTTT.

V is TRBV5-1 and J is TRBJ2-3; D is uncertain. This CDR3 has 13 amino acids. Trimming took off 4 bases at V and 1 base at J, with 7 bases between the two ends. CDR1 SGHRS and CDR2 YFSETQ come from the germline V gene. The CDR3 sequence: CASSVPGTDTQYF. The CDR3 DNA reads TGCGCCAGCAGCGTACCGGGCACAGATACGCAGTATTTT.

The chain combines TRBV30 with TRBJ2-1, with a weak D call TRBD2 (6 bases). V was trimmed by 2 bases and J by 9 bases, leaving 14 bases between them. This CDR3 contains 13 residues. Germline loops: CDR1 GTSNPN, CDR2 SVGIG (reference sequence). CDR3 region: CAWSWKLEGEQFF. CDR3 bases: TGTGCCTGGAGTTGGAAACTGGAGGGTGAGCAGTTCTTC.

The rearrangement uses TRBV4-1 and TRBJ2-7; 9 nucleotides agree with TRBD1. This CDR3 has 16 amino acids. V shed 6 bases and J 4 bases; nucleotides not matched to a gene: 13. Germline lookup yields CDR1 MGHRA and CDR2 YSYEKL. CDR3 amino acids: CASSSGTGTGKYEQYF. The CDR3 nucleotides are TGCGCCAGCAGTTCGGGAACCGGGACAGGGAAATACGAGCAGTACTTC.

To note about this clone: The sample has other DNA sequences that encode this CDR3 too. V is TRBV5-1 and J is TRBJ1-2; 7 nucleotides match TRBD1. Looked up from germline, CDR1 is SGHRS and CDR2 is YFSETQ. V was pared by 4 bases and J by 5 bases, with 5 bases of the junction left unmatched. CDR3 length: 13 amino acids. CDR3 DNA: TGCGCCAGCAGCCTCGACAGGGAGTATGGCTACACCTTC. Its translation is CASSLDREYGYTF.

The chain carries TRBV5-1 and TRBJ2-7; 14 bases match TRBD2. Unmatched junction bases numbered 9, after V lost 4 bases and J lost 0 bases. This CDR3 is 18 amino acids long. Germline V gives CDR1 SGHRS, CDR2 YFSETQ. The chain's CDR3 is CASSPFGTSGGYSYEQYF. Here the CDR3 DNA reads TGCGCCAGCAGCCCATTCGGGACTAGCGGGGGTTACTCCTACGAGCAGTACTTC.

The chain couples TRBV28 to TRBJ1-6, with 11 bases matching TRBD1. The CDR3 spans 15 residues. The trim removed 5 bases at V and 10 bases at J, leaving 7 bases unmatched. CDR1 is MDHEN and CDR2 is SYDVKM in the germline V gene. For the CDR3, the DNA is TGTGCCAGCAGTATCAGGACAGGGGGCAAATCACCCCTCCACTTT. Translation: CASSIRTGGKSPLHF.

The V call is TRBV10-3, the J call TRBJ1-4; D is perhaps TRBD1 (6 bases). Germline V gives CDR1 ENHRY, CDR2 SYGVKD. This CDR3 is built from 13 residues. Trimming took 10 bases from V and 7 from J, leaving 16 bases between them. This CDR3 is CATKGGVGEKLFF. For the CDR3, the DNA is TGTGCCACCAAGGGGGGGGTTGGTGAAAAACTGTTTTTT.

In the case of this clone: Since a much larger clone is just one base distant, this may be a read error. Other DNA sequences in the same sample also yield this CDR3. The chain uses TRBV7-9 and TRBJ1-1, with D unclear. The CDR3 covers 13 residues. The germline CDR1 and CDR2 sequences are SEHNR and FQNEAQ (reference sequence). Trimming stripped 1 base from V and 2 bases from J, with 5 bases between. CDR3 nucleotides: TGTGCCAGCAGCTTAGGGGAAAACACTGAAGCTTTCTTT. Encoded protein: CASSLGENTEAFF.

The chain uses TRBV29-1 and TRBJ2-7; 9 bases fit TRBD1. This CDR3 contains 15 residues. After removal of 7 bases from V and 2 bases from J, the junction contained 12 bases not matched to a gene. CDR1 and CDR2 (germline): SQVTM, ANQGSEA. The CDR3 region has the DNA TGCAGCGCTCTCCAACTACAGGGGGCTACCTACGAGCAGTACTTC. Its protein is CSALQLQGATYEQYF.

A few counts support this clone. CDR3 amino acids: CASSPRQGTSGTHEQYF. CDR3 DNA sequence: TGTGCCAGCAGCCCGCGGCAGGGGACTAGCGGGACCCACGAGCAGTACTTC. V gene TRBV11-2 combines with J gene TRBJ2-7; 13 nucleotides agree with TRBD2. Germline-derived CDR1 and CDR2 are SGHAT and FQNNGV. The CDR3 runs 17 residues. The ends lost 5 bases at V and 5 bases at J; junction bases unmatched: 12.

This rearrangement joins TRBV2 to TRBJ1-6; D gene unclear. This CDR3 spans 12 amino acids. V was clipped by 11 bases and J by 8 bases, with 13 bases between them. Germline CDR1 is SNHLY and CDR2 is FYNNEI. In nucleotides, the CDR3 is TGTGCCGGAGCGTTAGGTTATTCACCCCTCCACTTT. Amino acids: CAGALGYSPLHF.

V is TRBV4-3 and J is TRBJ2-5, with D maybe TRBD2 (5 bases). Trimming took off 1 base at V and 4 bases at J, with 13 bases between the two ends. From germline, CDR1 is LGHNA and CDR2 YSLEER. This CDR3 has 15 amino acids. This CDR3 reads CASSQALGGAETQYF. CDR3 nucleotide sequence: TGCGCCAGCAGCCAAGCCCTAGGAGGCGCAGAGACCCAGTACTTC.

The chain recombines TRBV5-1 with TRBJ2-5, with 8 bases that match TRBD1. The CDR3 is made up of 15 amino acids. Germline values: CDR1 SGHRS, CDR2 YFSETQ. V was pared by 2 bases and J by 1 base, with 4 bases of the junction left unmatched. As DNA, the CDR3 is TGCGCCAGCAGCTTTAATACAGGGGGCCAAGAGACCCAGTACTTC. Translating it yields CASSFNTGGQETQYF.

This clone was seen a handful of times. CDR3 amino acids: CSVGPGMDQPQHF. The CDR3 DNA follows: TGCAGCGTTGGGCCAGGGATGGATCAGCCCCAGCATTTT. V is TRBV29-1 and J is TRBJ1-5; possibly TRBD1 for D (5 bases). The germline V and J ends were trimmed by 4 bases and 5 bases, with 12 bases remaining between them. Germline-derived CDR1 and CDR2 are SQVTM and ANQGSEA. The CDR3 extends over 13 amino acids.

V is TRBV25-1 and J is TRBJ1-1; unclear D gene. Germline V gene sequence: CDR1 MGHDK, CDR2 SYGVNS. Trimming pared 5 bases from V and 4 bases from J, leaving 8 bases between. The CDR3 has 12 amino acids. The CDR3 here is CASSSLGTEAFF. The CDR3 nucleotides are TGTGCCAGCAGTTCGTTGGGCACTGAAGCTTTCTTT.

A remark on this clone: Different DNA sequences within this sample yield the same CDR3. The chain uses TRBV2 and TRBJ2-3; no clear D. Germline V lookup: CDR1 SNHLY, CDR2 FYNNEI. V lost 4 bases, J lost 5 bases, and 4 bases lay in between. The CDR3 runs to 11 residues. The DNA for the CDR3 is TGTGCCAGCAGTGTGGTAGATACGCAGTATTTT. This gives the protein CASSVVDTQYF.

Remarks on this clone: A far larger clone is off by one base, so a read error is likely. The chain links TRBV10-2 to TRBJ2-7; the D is unclear. V was pared by 8 bases and J by 5 bases, with 16 bases between. Germline V gene data show CDR1 as WSHSY and CDR2 as SAAADI. This CDR3 has 13 residues. The CDR3 sequence is CASRWTPAHEQYF. The CDR3 DNA sequence: TGCGCCAGCCGATGGACGCCAGCCCACGAGCAGTACTTC.

The chain couples TRBV27 to TRBJ2-2, with D uncertain. The CDR3 has 12 amino acids. CDR1 and CDR2 from the germline V gene are MNHEY and SMNVEV (reference sequence). Trimming took off 3 bases at V and 7 bases at J, with 6 bases between the two ends. As DNA, the CDR3 is TGTGCCAGCAGTTTCCACCACGGGGAGCTGTTTTTT. Translation gives CASSFHHGELFF.

About this clone: The junction departs from the called germline gene at one end, perhaps through a read error. This chain joins TRBV7-7 and TRBJ2-1; D is perhaps TRBD1 (6 bases). Germline V gives CDR1 SSHAT, CDR2 FNYEAQ (reference sequence). This CDR3 comprises 13 residues. The CDR3 sequence: CASSPDRYNEQFF. The CDR3 DNA reads TGTGCTAGCAGCCCGGACAGATACAATGAGCAGTTCTTC.

V and J are TRBV12-5 and TRBJ2-1; D is undetermined. The CDR3 length is 16 residues. V lost 6 bases to trimming and J lost 3 bases, with 18 bases between them. Germline CDR1 reads LGHNT; CDR2 reads FRNRAP. CDR3 sequence (DNA): TGTGCTAGTGGCTTTGATGACGGAGTAGGCTACAATGAGCAGTTCTTC. Protein product: CASGFDDGVGYNEQFF.

Here the CDR3 DNA reads TGTGCCAGTAGACATGGACAGGAAAATTCACCCCTCCACTTT. Residues: CASRHGQENSPLHF. The V gene is TRBV19, the J gene TRBJ1-6, with 7 positions matching TRBD1. The V gene's germline CDR1 is LNHDA and CDR2 SQIVND (reference sequence). Losses at the gene ends were 6 bases for V and 7 bases for J; bases not matched to a gene: 6. The CDR3 runs to 14 residues. The variable domain in full, with the rest retrieved from reference TRBV19 and TRBJ1-6, is DGGITQSPKYLFRKEGQNVTLSCEQNLNHDAMYWYRQDPGQGLRLIYYSQIVNDFQKGDIAEGYSVSREKKESFPLTVTSAQKNPTAFYLCASRHGQENSPLHFGNGTRLTVT.

The chain carries TRBV9 and TRBJ2-1; unclear D gene. CDR3 length equals 14 residues. Germline V gives CDR1 SGDLS, CDR2 YYNGEE. Between the trimmed V and J ends, which lost 8 bases and 0 bases, there was a span of 12 bases. The CDR3 coding sequence is TGTGCCAGTAATAGGTTCAGCTCCTACAATGAGCAGTTCTTC. This translates into CASNRFSSYNEQFF.